These 32 T cell receptor beta chains were sequenced from one sample in a study of cytomegalovirus exposure and HLA in healthy donors. The PCR ran on 60 Vbeta and 13 Jbeta primers. Assay used: immunoSEQ multiplex PCR; TCRdb lists only in-frame clones, some missing. The data contain approximately 140,000 clones, approximately 65% of them singletons. The sample consisted of PBMCs. These receptors came from a woman aged 60-75 years in good health and CMV-seronegative.

The V and J genes are TRBV7-6 and TRBJ2-3, with 12 bases lining up with TRBD2. Trimming took 1 base from V and 4 from J; bases not matched to a gene: 12. The CDR3 runs to 19 residues. In germline, CDR1 is SGHVS, CDR2 FNYEAQ. The DNA of the CDR3 is TGTGCCAGCAGCTTAGTTCCTAGCGGGAGGGCCGTTACTGCAGATACGCAGTATTTT. Translation gives CASSLVPSGRAVTADTQYF.

The chain has TRBV7-9 and TRBJ2-7; the D gene is possibly TRBD2 (6 bases). This CDR3 spans 11 amino acids. Germline assignment: CDR1 SEHNR and CDR2 FQNEAQ (reference sequence). Trimming took 4 bases from V and 5 from J, leaving 6 bases between them. The CDR3 loop is CASSSGDEQYF. DNA of the CDR3: TGTGCCAGCAGCTCGGGGGACGAGCAGTACTTC.

This chain joins TRBV7-2 and TRBJ2-7, with 11 nucleotides matching TRBD2. Germline CDR1 is SGHTA and CDR2 is FQGNSA. V lost 5 bases and J lost 1; bases outside the gene matches: 1. This CDR3 region has 14 residues. CDR3 DNA sequence: TGTGCCAGCAGCCGACTAGCGGGGTCCTACGAGCAGTACTTC. It translates to CASSRLAGSYEQYF.

A single count supports this clone. This chain uses TRBV10-3 with TRBJ1-1, with 7 bases fitting TRBD1. The CDR3 has 16 residues. Germline V gives CDR1 ENHRY, CDR2 SYGVKD. Losses at the gene ends were 4 bases for V and 5 bases for J; bases not matched to a gene: 13. The CDR3: CAISGLNRQGQTEAFF. DNA for the CDR3: TGTGCCATCAGTGGCCTTAACCGACAGGGTCAAACTGAAGCTTTCTTT.

This clone has just a few counts. The chain employs TRBV5-6 and TRBJ1-5; D gene uncertain. The germline CDR1 and CDR2 sequences are SGHDT and YYEEEE. This CDR3 has 13 residues. The V and J ends lost 2 bases and 4 bases respectively, with 7 bases between them. CDR3 sequence: CASSLLPNQPQHF. In nucleotides, the CDR3 is TGTGCCAGCAGCTTACTCCCGAATCAGCCCCAGCATTTT.

The rearrangement links TRBV7-8 to TRBJ2-1, with 12 nucleotides matching TRBD2. Unmatched junction bases numbered 7, after V lost 1 base and J lost 0 bases. The CDR3 has 19 residues. Germline-derived CDR1 and CDR2 are SGHVS and FQNEAQ. CDR3 sequence (DNA): TGTGCCAGCAGCTTAGAACTAGCGGGAGGCGCGAGCTCCTACAATGAGCAGTTCTTC. It encodes CASSLELAGGASSYNEQFF.

V usage is TRBV5-1 and J usage is TRBJ2-1, with 14 bases lining up with TRBD2. Trimming took 2 bases from V and 5 from J; bases not matched to a gene: 9. Looked up from germline, CDR1 is SGHRS and CDR2 is YFSETQ. This CDR3 comprises 18 residues. The CDR3 sequence: CASSFQTSGRGANNEQFF. The CDR3 DNA reads as TGCGCCAGCAGCTTCCAGACTAGCGGGAGGGGGGCCAACAATGAGCAGTTCTTC.

V and J are TRBV7-9 and TRBJ1-2; perhaps TRBD1 as D (5 bases). The CDR3 sequence is 15 residues long. The V and J ends lost 1 base and 0 bases respectively, with 9 bases between them. Germline CDR1 SEHNR, CDR2 FQNEAQ (reference sequence). The CDR3 DNA reads TGTGCCAGCAGCTTAGATCAGACAGCTAACTATGGCTACACCTTC. The encoded protein is CASSLDQTANYGYTF.

The chain couples TRBV5-4 to TRBJ1-2; 8 nucleotides align to TRBD1. Germline CDR1 reads SGHNT; CDR2 reads YYREEE (reference sequence). The CDR3 length is 16 residues. Trimming at V came to 3 bases and at J to 3 bases, leaving 10 bases not matched to a gene. For the CDR3, the DNA is TGTGCCAGCAGCTCTAATATCAGGGGGCTTGACTATGGCTACACCTTC. Translated, it gives CASSSNIRGLDYGYTF.

The CDR3 bases are TGTGCCAGCAGCGTAGGAGGAGGGAAAGTCTATGGCTACACCTTC. It translates to CASSVGGGKVYGYTF. V usage is TRBV9 and J usage is TRBJ1-2, with D uncertain. This CDR3 has 15 amino acids. Germline values: CDR1 SGDLS, CDR2 YYNGEE. The V and J ends lost 0 bases and 4 bases respectively, with 13 bases between them.

This clone was observed a handful of times. J is TRBJ2-3 and V is TRBV15; D is perhaps TRBD2 (5 bases). CDR1 and CDR2 (germline): LNHNV, YYDKDF (reference sequence). V lost 1 base to trimming and J lost 0 bases, with 14 bases between them. The CDR3 is made up of 17 amino acids. The CDR3 DNA is TGTGCCACCAGCAGAGTTGTTAGCGCTAGTAGCACAGATACGCAGTATTTT. Translating gives CATSRVVSASSTDTQYF. The full variable domain, completed using reference TRBV15 and TRBJ2-3, is DAMVIQNPRYQVTQFGKPVTLSCSQTLNHNVMYWYQQKSSQAPKLLFHYYDKDFNNEADTPDNFQSRRPNTSFCFLDIRSPGLGDTAMYLCATSRVVSASSTDTQYFGPGTRLTVL.

The chain combines TRBV7-2 with TRBJ2-1, with D hard to call. This CDR3 spans 14 amino acids. CDR1 and CDR2 (germline): SGHTA, FQGNSA. Between the trimmed V and J ends, which lost 0 bases and 2 bases, there was a span of 5 bases. The CDR3 DNA sequence: TGTGCCAGCAGCTTAGCCTCGGCCTACAATGAGCAGTTCTTC. Protein sequence: CASSLASAYNEQFF.

This chain connects TRBV29-1 to TRBJ1-1; possibly TRBD1 for D (5 bases). Trimming removed 5 bases at V and 5 bases at J, with 12 bases between. Germline V gene sequence: CDR1 SQVTM, CDR2 ANQGSEA. The CDR3 sequence is 12 residues long. CDR3 region: CSVWGGGTEAFF. The CDR3, as DNA: TGCAGCGTTTGGGGGGGAGGGACTGAAGCTTTCTTT.

This chain uses TRBV7-2 with TRBJ2-1; TRBD2 matches at 9 bases. Germline loops: CDR1 SGHTA, CDR2 FQGNSA. Trimming removed 1 base from V and 0 bases from J; junction bases left unmatched: 7. The CDR3 spans 18 residues. CDR3 sequence reads: CASSLGLAGISSYNEQFF. The CDR3 coding sequence is TGTGCCAGCAGCTTAGGGCTAGCGGGGATCAGCTCCTACAATGAGCAGTTCTTC.

The V gene is TRBV7-2, the J gene TRBJ2-7; 10 bases line up with TRBD2. V dropped 4 bases and J dropped 4; count of bases not matched to a gene: 10. There are 16 residues in the CDR3. Germline V gene sequence: CDR1 SGHTA, CDR2 FQGNSA. In nucleotides, the CDR3 is TGTGCCAGCAGCTCTATTAGCGGGAGGCCTGGATACGAGCAGTACTTC. Translation gives CASSSISGRPGYEQYF.

The V call is TRBV10-1, the J call TRBJ2-3, with unresolved D. With 10 bases removed from V and 0 bases from J, the gap between germline ends came to 26 bases. Germline-derived CDR1 and CDR2 are WNHNN and SYGVQD (reference sequence). The CDR3 runs 18 residues. The CDR3 DNA reads as TGCGCCACCCCCACCCGAACGGTTAGTACAGTAAGCACAGATACGCAGTATTTT. The encoded protein is CATPTRTVSTVSTDTQYF.

The chain employs TRBV4-3 and TRBJ2-7; no firm D call. Germline V lookup: CDR1 LGHNA, CDR2 YSLEER. The CDR3 sequence is 15 residues long. V lost 1 base and J lost 3, with 13 bases in between. CDR3 bases: TGCGCCAGCAGCCAAGTCGAAGGAGTCGGCTACGAGCAGTACTTC. Amino acid sequence: CASSQVEGVGYEQYF.

The chain combines TRBV23-1 with TRBJ1-6; 8 nucleotides align to TRBD1. TRBV23-1 falls under the ORF class, with uncertain function. J gave up 6 bases and V 3 bases, and 7 bases lay outside the gene matches. This CDR3 is 16 amino acids long. CDR3 amino acids: CASSHQGASGNSPLHF. CDR3 coding DNA: TGCGCCAGCAGTCACCAGGGGGCTTCGGGTAATTCACCCCTCCACTTT.

This clone was observed a handful of times. The sample carries other DNA sequences with the same CDR3. V usage is TRBV5-1 and J usage is TRBJ2-7; 8 bases agree with TRBD2. The germline CDR1 and CDR2 sequences are SGHRS and YFSETQ. The CDR3 spans 15 residues. With 0 bases clipped from V and 2 bases from J, the junction kept 4 bases outside the gene matches. This CDR3 is CASSLATSGTYEQYF. In DNA, the CDR3 is TGCGCCAGCAGCTTGGCCACTAGCGGAACCTACGAGCAGTACTTC. The full variable domain, in which reference TRBV5-1 and TRBJ2-7 provide the parts outside the CDR3, is KAGVTQTPRYLIKTRGQQVTLSCSPISGHRSVSWYQQTPGQGLQFLFEYFSETQRNKGNFPGRFSGRQFSNSRSEMNVSTLELGDSALYLCASSLATSGTYEQYFGPGTRLTVT.

In this sample, this clone turned up a few times. The chain joins TRBV5-1 to TRBJ2-2, with TRBD2 matching 8 bases. This CDR3 comprises 16 residues. The V segment lost 1 base and the J segment 5 bases; nucleotides outside the gene matches: 7. Per the germline V gene, CDR1 is SGHRS and CDR2 is YFSETQ. The CDR3 sequence: CASSLLAGGRTGELFF. The CDR3 DNA reads TGCGCCAGCAGCTTGCTGGCGGGAGGACGGACCGGGGAGCTGTTTTTT.

The chain recombines TRBV28 with TRBJ1-5, with D unresolved. The CDR3 spans 14 residues. V lost 2 bases to trimming and J lost 4 bases, with 9 bases between them. In germline, CDR1 is MDHEN, CDR2 SYDVKM. The CDR3 protein is CASSLPGLNQPQHF. The CDR3 DNA reads as TGTGCCAGCAGTTTACCAGGTCTAAATCAGCCCCAGCATTTT.

The chain recombines TRBV5-1 with TRBJ2-5; 10 bases fit TRBD1. In germline, CDR1 is SGHRS, CDR2 YFSETQ. CDR3 length: 15 residues. Trimming at V came to 4 bases and at J to 1 base, leaving 4 bases not matched to a gene. The CDR3 reads CASSTGTGVQETQYF. CDR3 DNA: TGCGCCAGCAGCACCGGGACAGGGGTCCAAGAGACCCAGTACTTC.

V is TRBV5-4 and J is TRBJ1-1, with 9 bases fitting TRBD1. Germline V gene lookup returns CDR1 SGHNT and CDR2 YYREEE (reference sequence). The CDR3 is 15 amino acids. The trim removed 5 bases at V and 5 bases at J, leaving 10 bases unmatched. Here the CDR3 reads CASRPTQGAETEAFF. In nucleotides, the CDR3 is TGTGCCAGCAGACCCACACAGGGGGCAGAGACTGAAGCTTTCTTT.

This chain uses TRBV27 with TRBJ1-4, with unresolved D. Germline values: CDR1 MNHEY, CDR2 SMNVEV (reference sequence). CDR3 length equals 15 residues. Trimming left V 6 bases short and J 0 bases short, with 11 bases between. The CDR3 loop is CASRLNSATNEKLFF. The DNA for the CDR3 is TGTGCCAGCAGACTGAATAGTGCAACTAATGAAAAACTGTTTTTT.

J is TRBJ2-2 and V is TRBV5-4; 11 positions match TRBD2. V gave up 4 bases and J gave up 2 bases; unmatched junction bases: 4. CDR1 and CDR2 from the germline V gene are SGHNT and YYREEE (reference sequence). The CDR3 totals 16 residues. The CDR3 DNA is TGTGCCAGCAGCAATCTAGCGGGGGGCAACACCGGGGAGCTGTTTTTT. It specifies CASSNLAGGNTGELFF.

The rearrangement links TRBV7-2 to TRBJ2-3; 13 positions match TRBD2. Germline CDR1 SGHTA, CDR2 FQGNSA. V lost 6 bases and J lost 1; bases outside the gene matches: 7. The CDR3 extends over 17 amino acids. CDR3 nucleotide sequence: TGTGCCAGCAGGATCCTTGGGACTAGCGGGGGCACAGATACGCAGTATTTT. As protein: CASRILGTSGGTDTQYF. Full variable domain (rest looked up from reference TRBV7-2 and TRBJ2-3): GAGVSQSPSNKVTEKGKDVELRCDPISGHTALYWYRQSLGQGLEFLIYFQGNSAPDKSGLPSDRFSAERTGGSVSTLTIQRTQQEDSAVYLCASRILGTSGGTDTQYFGPGTRLTVL.

The chain is built from TRBV6-1 and TRBJ1-2, with unresolved D. V was shortened by 4 bases and J by 0 bases, with 12 bases between the two germline ends. This CDR3 has 15 residues. CDR1 and CDR2 from the germline V gene are MNHNS and SASEGT. As DNA, the CDR3 is TGTGCCAGCAGTGGCACGATCCCAGCTAACTATGGCTACACCTTC. Residues: CASSGTIPANYGYTF.

The chain carries TRBV2 and TRBJ2-3; no clear D. The V and J ends lost 4 bases and 1 base respectively, with 15 bases between them. Germline V gives CDR1 SNHLY, CDR2 FYNNEI. This CDR3 region has 16 residues. DNA of the CDR3: TGTGCCAGCAGTGCTTGGGCAGAACGTCGCACAGATACGCAGTATTTT. Protein product: CASSAWAERRTDTQYF. The variable domain in full, with the rest retrieved from reference TRBV2 and TRBJ2-3, is EPEVTQTPSHQVTQMGQEVILRCVPISNHLYFYWYRQILGQKVEFLVSFYNNEISEKSEIFDDQFSVERPDGSNFTLKIRSTKLEDSAMYFCASSAWAERRTDTQYFGPGTRLTVL.

This chain links TRBV15 with TRBJ2-3; D is uncertain. Germline-derived CDR1 and CDR2 are LNHNV and YYDKDF (reference sequence). This CDR3 has 13 residues. V was pared by 8 bases and J by 6 bases, with 15 bases between. For the CDR3, the DNA is TGTGCCACCGCAGCTAGGCTCGGCGATACGCAGTATTTT. This sequence encodes CATAARLGDTQYF.

The table lists this clone with a count of one. The CDR3 end shows no conserved phenylalanine or tryptophan, and so a read error is likely. Because the CDR3's place on the DNA is in doubt, the DNA is left out and the CDR3 is given as listed by TCRdb. The chain uses TRBV3-1 (or the pseudogene TRBV3-2) and TRBJ2-6; TRBD2 is the table's D call, not checked against the DNA. The CDR3 length equals 8 residues, ends included. In germline, CDR1 is LGHDT, CDR2 YNNKEL (reference sequence). The CDR3 spells CASSQDPR.

This clone was found a few times. This chain uses TRBV12-5 with TRBJ1-1; D gene unclear. CDR3 size: 13 residues. Germline CDR1 LGHNT, CDR2 FRNRAP. Trimming left V 1 base short and J 7 bases short, with 10 bases between. The CDR3 coding sequence is TGTGCTAGTGGTTTGGCCTCTATCGGTGAAGCTTTCTTT. Encoded protein: CASGLASIGEAFF.

This clone was seen more than once but under ten times. The V and J genes are TRBV5-8 and TRBJ1-5; no reliable D call. Germline lookup yields CDR1 SGHTS and CDR2 YDEGEE. V dropped 2 bases and J dropped 7 bases, with 7 bases sitting between them. The CDR3 is 12 residues long. The DNA of the CDR3 is TGTGCCAGCAGCTTCTCCGGGCAGCCCCAGCATTTT. The encoded protein is CASSFSGQPQHF.